This T cell receptor beta chain was sequenced during a study of blood T cell repertoires in COVID-19. About the research overall: Acute and convalescent COVID-19 specimens originated in the United States, Italy and Spain. The analysed material was cDNA or gDNA that came from T cells, B-cell-depleted T cells, or PBMCs.

Methods used by the authors: From reference gene primer amplification, estimates of nucleated cell counts were derived. The data were produced by immunoSEQ multiplex PCR, yet TCRdb's version contains in-frame clones alone and is incomplete. V, J and clone size derive from that table, while D and trimming were established from the DNA sequence. The table records 65,000 to 70,000 clones, approximately 90% of them present only once. Trimming removed 6 bases at V and 5 bases at J, with 19 bases between. The germline gives CDR1 LGHDT, CDR2 YNNKEL (reference sequence). This CDR3 has 15 residues. The gene calls are TRBV3-1 (or the pseudogene TRBV3-2) and TRBJ1-1; D is unresolved. This TCR derives from a woman of 80 years or more with acute or convalescent COVID-19. The sample taken for sequencing was peripheral blood. DNA for the CDR3: TGTGCCAGCAGGACCGGCTTCGGGGTTTTGACTGAAGCTTTCTTT. Residues: CASRTGFGVLTEAFF.